A selection of T cell receptor beta chains follows, all from one sample in a study of identical twins. In TCRdb, the 5' RACE reads were re-called with MiXCR into one record per CDR3 protein. The data contain about 790,000 distinct CDR3 sequences, over 15% of them singletons. The same specimen was also included in a second study, on T cells expressing NK-cell markers.

Source material: PBMCs. The receptors were gathered from a woman younger than 30 in good health. CDR3s include the opening cysteine and the closing phenylalanine or tryptophan. The D gene is left open where the match is weak. The listing skips clone size in some rows; elsewhere it reads once, few, many or a size class.

TRBV28,TRBJ1-3,few,-,CASSPSPASGNTIYF,TGTGCCAGCAGTCCCTCACCTGCCTCTGGAAACACCATATATTTT
TRBV11-2,TRBJ2-3,-,-,CATGGDTQYF,TGTGCCACCGGCGGAGATACGCAGTATTTT
TRBV7-2,TRBJ2-7,-,-,CASLIRGTYEQYF,TGTGCCAGCCTTATTCGGGGAACCTACGAGCAGTACTTC
TRBV12-3/TRBV12-4,TRBJ1-5,few,TRBD1,CASSLASGQGMPQHF,TGTGCCAGCAGTTTAGCTTCGGGACAGGGAATGCCCCAGCATTTT
TRBV12-3/TRBV12-4,TRBJ2-3,few,TRBD2,CASSRSSGATDTQYF,TGTGCCAGCAGTCGTTCTAGCGGGGCCACAGATACGCAGTATTTT
TRBV25-1,TRBJ2-5,few,TRBD2,CASSERSASGVGGETQYF,TGTGCCAGCAGTGAAAGGTCGGCTAGCGGAGTCGGGGGTGAGACCCAGTACTTC
TRBV10-3,TRBJ2-2,-,-,CAITAGPGAGELFF,TGTGCCATCACCGCAGGGCCAGGGGCCGGGGAGCTGTTTTTT
TRBV15,TRBJ2-7,few,TRBD2,CATSLVAGNEQYF,TGTGCCACCAGCTTAGTAGCGGGAAACGAGCAGTACTTC
TRBV6-1,TRBJ2-3,-,-,CASIGLPLGPSTQYF,TGTGCCAGCATCGGACTCCCCCTTGGCCCAAGTACGCAGTATTTT
TRBV7-3,TRBJ2-7,-,-,CASSWTGSGELSYEQYF,TGTGCCAGCAGCTGGACCGGTTCGGGGGAGCTATCCTACGAGCAGTACTTC
TRBV6-1,TRBJ1-1,many,TRBD1,CASRLQGTDTEAFF,TGTGCCAGCAGACTACAGGGGACGGACACTGAAGCTTTCTTT
TRBV7-3,TRBJ2-5,-,-,CASSLAGLGTQYF,TGTGCCAGCAGCTTAGCAGGGTTGGGGACCCAGTACTTC
TRBV12-3/TRBV12-4,TRBJ1-2,-,-,CASSRAGRYGYTF,TGTGCCAGCAGCCGCGCAGGGCGTTATGGCTACACCTTC
TRBV29-1,TRBJ1-5,once,-,CSGKGTRRTSNQPQHF,TGCAGCGGAAAGGGGACAAGACGGACTAGCAATCAGCCCCAGCATTTT
TRBV12-3/TRBV12-4,TRBJ1-1,few,-,CASSLQGYREAFF,TGTGCCAGCAGTTTGCAGGGATATCGTGAAGCTTTCTTT
TRBV6-2/TRBV6-3,TRBJ2-1,few,TRBD2,CASSYSSREGRWQFF,TGTGCCAGCAGTTACTCGTCCCGGGAGGGCCGGTGGCAGTTCTTC
TRBV2,TRBJ2-3,few,-,CASLGWDTQYF,TGTGCCTCCCTCGGTTGGGATACGCAGTATTTT
TRBV3-1,TRBJ2-6,-,-,CASSHSGANVLTF,TGTGCCAGCAGCCATTCTGGGGCCAACGTCCTGACTTTC
TRBV11-2,TRBJ1-1,-,-,CASSGADNTEAFF,TGTGCCAGCTCAGGGGCAGATAACACTGAAGCTTTCTTT
TRBV5-1,TRBJ2-3,-,-,CASSPRGFGDTQYF,TGCGCCAGCAGCCCTCGGGGCTTTGGAGATACGCAGTATTTT
TRBV20-1,TRBJ2-1,-,-,CSAPTLSTRNEQFF,TGCAGTGCACCGACTCTCTCTACGAGGAATGAGCAGTTCTTC
TRBV12-3/TRBV12-4,TRBJ2-1,few,TRBD2,CASSKRWREGHGNEQFF,TGTGCCAGCAGTAAGAGGTGGAGGGAGGGCCACGGGAATGAGCAGTTCTTC
TRBV29-1,TRBJ2-7,-,-,CSVASGAGEQYF,TGCAGCGTTGCGTCAGGGGCAGGCGAGCAGTACTTC
TRBV6-6,TRBJ1-4,few,-,CASSPVGNEKLFF,TGTGCCAGCAGTCCGGTCGGGAATGAAAAACTGTTTTTT